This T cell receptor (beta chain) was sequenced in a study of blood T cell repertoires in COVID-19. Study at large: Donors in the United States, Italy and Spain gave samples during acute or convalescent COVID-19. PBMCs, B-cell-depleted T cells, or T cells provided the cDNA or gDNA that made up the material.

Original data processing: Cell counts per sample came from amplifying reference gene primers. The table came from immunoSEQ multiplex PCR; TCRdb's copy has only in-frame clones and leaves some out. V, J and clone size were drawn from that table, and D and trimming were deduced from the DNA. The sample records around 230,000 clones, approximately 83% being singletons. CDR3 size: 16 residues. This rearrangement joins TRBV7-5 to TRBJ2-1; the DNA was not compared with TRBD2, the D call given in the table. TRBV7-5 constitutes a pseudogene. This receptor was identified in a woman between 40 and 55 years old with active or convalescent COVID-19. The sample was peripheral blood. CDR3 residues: CARSLAKRGRGHEQFF. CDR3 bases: TGTGCCAGAAGCTTAGCGAAGCGGGGGAGGGGGCATGAGCAGTTCTTC.